The next 27 T cell receptor beta chains were all read from a single sample in a study of T cells in Graves' hyperthyroidism and ophthalmopathy. RNA transcripts were the template for amplifying TCR beta CDR3 regions. HTBI primers were employed in a first-round RT-PCR of the TCR CDR3. TCRdb called the multiplex PCR reads again in MiXCR, with one record for every CDR3 protein. The sample yields about 500,000 distinct CDR3 sequences, 46% seen once. Sample: peripheral blood or thyroid tissue (not recorded which). The receptors were gathered from an adult woman with Graves' disease, either hyperthyroidism or ophthalmopathy (not recorded which).

The chain carries TRBV7-8 and TRBJ1-2; D unclear. The CDR3 has 13 residues. V lost 7 bases and J lost 7, with 16 bases in between. The V gene's germline CDR1 is SGHVS and CDR2 FQNEAQ. The CDR3: CASTGGRLLGYTF. The DNA of the CDR3 is TGTGCCAGCACCGGAGGGAGACTCCTTGGCTACACCTTC.

This clonotype occurred many times. This chain joins TRBV29-1 and TRBJ1-3, with 8 nucleotides matching TRBD1. Germline assignment: CDR1 SQVTM and CDR2 ANQGSEA. The CDR3 has 14 residues. Trimming at V came to 6 bases and at J to 0 bases, leaving 4 bases not matched to a gene. In nucleotides, the CDR3 is TGCAGCGTCGACACAGGGGGCTCTGGAAACACCATATATTTT. Its protein product is CSVDTGGSGNTIYF. The full variable domain, in which reference TRBV29-1 and TRBJ1-3 provide the parts outside the CDR3, is SAVISQKPSRDICQRGTSLTIQCQVDSQVTMMFWYRQQPGQSLTLIATANQGSEATYESGFVIDKFPISRPNLTFSTLTVSNMSPEDSSIYLCSVDTGGSGNTIYFGEGSWLTVV.

This clonotype was counted only a few times. The CDR3 DNA sequence: TGTGCCATCAGCCAGATCGACAATGAAAAACTGTTTTTT. Encoded protein: CAISQIDNEKLFF. The J gene is TRBJ1-4, the V gene TRBV10-3; D call uncertain. The V gene's germline CDR1 is ENHRY and CDR2 SYGVKD. The CDR3 contains 13 residues. Trimming took 6 bases from V and 5 from J, leaving 10 bases between them.

The genes are TRBV7-2 and TRBJ2-3, with 8 bases fitting TRBD2. In germline, CDR1 is SGHTA, CDR2 FQGNSA. V was clipped by 5 bases and J by 0 bases; unmatched bases: 7. The CDR3 spans 16 residues. The CDR3 coding sequence is TGTGCCAGCAGCCCCGGGACTAGAGTAAGCACAGATACGCAGTATTTT. Protein sequence: CASSPGTRVSTDTQYF.

The CDR3 nucleotides read TGTGCCAGCAGCTTCGGGACAGGGGGCGGCAGCTATGGCTACACCTTC. Residues: CASSFGTGGGSYGYTF. The chain has TRBV7-9 and TRBJ1-2, with 12 bases aligning to TRBD1. After removal of 3 bases from V and 4 bases from J, the junction contained 6 bases not matched to a gene. Germline CDR1 reads SEHNR; CDR2 reads FQNEAQ (reference sequence). There are 16 residues in the CDR3.

This clonotype appeared many times. The V call is TRBV7-9, the J call TRBJ2-2, with D uncertain. The CDR3 runs 12 residues. V was pared by 3 bases and J by 6 bases, with 5 bases between. Germline V lookup: CDR1 SEHNR, CDR2 FQNEAQ (reference sequence). The DNA of the CDR3 is TGTGCCAGCAGCTTTGGGCCCGGGGAGCTGTTTTTT. It translates to CASSFGPGELFF.

V is TRBV24-1 and J is TRBJ1-5; possible D gene TRBD1, 5 bases. CDR3 size: 15 residues. Germline values: CDR1 KGHDR, CDR2 SFDVKD. V lost 5 bases, J lost 6 bases, and 16 bases lay in between. CDR3 amino acids: CATSGRGIGLQPQHF. CDR3 sequence (DNA): TGTGCCACCAGTGGGCGGGGGATAGGGCTTCAGCCCCAGCATTTT.

Comment on this clonotype: Just one base apart from a much larger clone, this may be a read error. This chain joins TRBV10-3 and TRBJ2-7; possibly TRBD2 for D (5 bases). Germline loops: CDR1 ENHRY, CDR2 SYGVKD. V dropped 5 bases and J dropped 0 bases, with 11 bases sitting between them. The length of the CDR3 is 14 residues. The CDR3 loop is CAISPSGTSYEQYF. In nucleotides, the CDR3 is TGTGCCATCAGTCCCAGCGGTACCTCCTACGAGCAGTACTTC.

The chain links TRBV10-3 to TRBJ2-7, with 12 bases that match TRBD1. The germline CDR1 and CDR2 sequences are ENHRY and SYGVKD. The junction had 6 bases not matched to a gene; V was cut back by 7 bases and J by 5 bases. This CDR3 has 14 residues. CDR3 region: CAIKPGQGADEQYF. The CDR3 DNA is TGTGCCATCAAACCGGGACAGGGGGCTGACGAGCAGTACTTC.

The chain couples TRBV29-1 to TRBJ2-7; D is perhaps TRBD1 (6 bases). Trimming stripped 7 bases from V and 0 bases from J, with 13 bases between. CDR3 length: 13 residues. Germline V lookup: CDR1 SQVTM, CDR2 ANQGSEA. CDR3 nucleotides: TGCAGCGGGGCGACAGGACCCTCCTACGAGCAGTACTTC. Its translation is CSGATGPSYEQYF.

This clonotype was observed at least ten times. V gene TRBV9 combines with J gene TRBJ2-7; the match to TRBD1 covers 10 bases. CDR3 length: 18 residues. V gave up 6 bases and J gave up 3 bases; unmatched junction bases: 18. CDR1 is SGDLS and CDR2 is YYNGEE in the germline V gene. CDR3 sequence reads: CASIIRNPGQGTSYEQYF. CDR3 DNA sequence: TGTGCCAGCATCATCAGGAACCCGGGACAGGGGACAAGCTACGAGCAGTACTTC.

This chain uses TRBV7-9 with TRBJ2-7; tentatively, D is TRBD2 (6 bases). Germline CDR1 is SEHNR and CDR2 is FQNEAQ (reference sequence). The CDR3 is 16 residues long. Between the trimmed V and J ends, which lost 1 base and 3 bases, there was a span of 16 bases. The CDR3 loop reads CASSLGLVAAYYEQYF. The CDR3 coding sequence is TGTGCCAGCAGCTTAGGTTTGGTAGCGGCGTACTACGAGCAGTACTTC.

CDR3 DNA: TGTGCCAGCAGTCAGACTAGCGGGATTGACCGAAACGGGGAGCTGTTTTTT. Amino acids: CASSQTSGIDRNGELFF. The chain is built from TRBV2 and TRBJ2-2; 11 bases match TRBD2. Germline V CDR1 and CDR2: SNHLY, FYNNEI. The V and J ends lost 5 bases and 7 bases, in that order; junction bases with no gene match: 12. The CDR3 is 17 amino acids.

The table lists this clonotype with a few counts. The J gene is TRBJ2-7, the V gene TRBV10-3; D remains unclear. The V end was cut by 0 bases, the J end by 5 bases, with 8 bases between. Germline V gene sequence: CDR1 ENHRY, CDR2 SYGVKD. The CDR3 sequence is 13 residues long. The CDR3 DNA reads TGTGCCATCAGTGAGTCGTTTGGTAACGAGCAGTACTTC. It is translated as CAISESFGNEQYF.

Remarks on this clonotype: A much larger clonotype is one base distant, so this may be a read error. CDR3 in amino acids: CASSANRVDTEAFF. DNA for the CDR3: TGTGCCAGCAGCGCCAACAGGGTAGACACTGAAGCTTTCTTT. The chain uses TRBV7-9 and TRBJ1-1, with a tentative D call TRBD1 (6 bases). Germline loops: CDR1 SEHNR, CDR2 FQNEAQ (reference sequence). The CDR3 contains 14 residues. Trimming took 5 bases from V and 3 from J, leaving 13 bases between them.

This clonotype was recorded a few times. V usage is TRBV7-8 and J usage is TRBJ2-7, with TRBD2 matching over 14 bases. The J segment lost 7 bases and the V segment lost 5 bases, leaving 10 bases of the junction unmatched. Germline values: CDR1 SGHVS, CDR2 FQNEAQ. The CDR3 spans 16 residues. CDR3: CASSPPPGLAGEEQYF. The CDR3 nucleotides read TGTGCCAGCAGCCCGCCGCCGGGACTAGCGGGAGAAGAGCAGTACTTC.

The V call is TRBV20-1, the J call TRBJ2-7; D unresolved. CDR1 and CDR2 from the germline V gene are DFQATT and SNEGSKA (reference sequence). The CDR3 consists of 16 residues. V lost 0 bases to trimming and J lost 4 bases, with 19 bases between them. The CDR3 is CSAREPKRSGRYEQYF. CDR3 DNA sequence: TGCAGTGCTAGAGAGCCGAAGAGAAGTGGTAGGTACGAGCAGTACTTC.

The chain joins TRBV7-8 to TRBJ2-5; D remains unclear. This CDR3 is built from 16 residues. Germline V gene data show CDR1 as SGHVS and CDR2 as FQNEAQ. Trimming shortened V by 7 bases and J by 1 base, and 19 bases separated the two germline ends. The CDR3 sequence: CASTFSSVFVQETQYF. In DNA, the CDR3 is TGTGCCAGCACTTTCTCGTCGGTTTTTGTCCAAGAGACCCAGTACTTC. The full variable domain, in which reference TRBV7-8 and TRBJ2-5 provide the parts outside the CDR3, is GAGVSQSPRYKVAKRGQDVALRCDPISGHVSLFWYQQALGQGPEFLTYFQNEAQLDKSGLPSDRFFAERPEGSVSTLKIQRTQQEDSAVYLCASTFSSVFVQETQYFGPGTRLLVL.

This clonotype was detected many times. This chain joins TRBV15 and TRBJ2-2; 10 bases are a match to TRBD1. Germline values: CDR1 LNHNV, CDR2 YYDKDF (reference sequence). This CDR3 spans 16 amino acids. The ends lost 1 base at V and 6 bases at J; junction bases unmatched: 5. CDR3 amino acids: CATSRGGTGVSGELFF. As DNA, the CDR3 is TGTGCCACCAGCAGAGGTGGGACAGGGGTTTCCGGGGAGCTGTTTTTT. Full variable domain (missing parts from reference TRBV15 and TRBJ2-2): DAMVIQNPRYQVTQFGKPVTLSCSQTLNHNVMYWYQQKSSQAPKLLFHYYDKDFNNEADTPDNFQSRRPNTSFCFLDIRSPGLGDTAMYLCATSRGGTGVSGELFFGEGSRLTVL.

This clonotype has just a few counts. Since a much larger clone is just one base distant, this may be a read error. This chain uses TRBV5-1 with TRBJ2-7, with 9 nucleotides matching TRBD2. The V gene's germline CDR1 is SGHRS and CDR2 YFSETQ. The CDR3 spans 12 residues. In nucleotides, the CDR3 is TGTGCCAGGCGGGGGGGCCCCCACGAGCAGTACTTC. Amino acids: CARRGGPHEQYF. The variable domain in full, completed from reference TRBV5-1 and TRBJ2-7, reads KAGVTQTPRYLIKTRGQQVTLSCSPISGHRSVSWYQQTPGQGLQFLFEYFSETQRNKGNFPGRFSGRQFSNSRSEMNVSTLELGDSALYLCARRGGPHEQYFGPGTRLTVT.

The chain joins TRBV6-5 to TRBJ1-4, with TRBD1 as a possible D gene (6 bases). V was pared by 6 bases and J by 4 bases, with 18 bases between. CDR3 length: 16 amino acids. CDR1 MNHEY and CDR2 SVGAGI come from the germline V gene. CDR3 in amino acids: CASSYPRTVLNEKLFF. The CDR3 DNA follows: TGTGCCAGCAGCTATCCCCGGACAGTACTTAATGAAAAACTGTTTTTT.

As for this clonotype: Just one base apart from a much larger clone, this may be a read error. The rearrangement uses TRBV6-5 and TRBJ1-5, with 8 positions matching TRBD1. Germline CDR1 reads MNHEY; CDR2 reads SVGAGI. This CDR3 is built from 15 residues. With V trimmed by 11 bases and J by 2 bases, 11 bases remained unmatched. CDR3 residues: CAGTLATGGNQPQHF. CDR3 DNA sequence: TGTGCCGGCACCCTCGCGACAGGGGGCAATCAGCCCCAGCATTTT.

This sequence joins TRBV20-1 and TRBJ1-2, with 7 bases aligning to TRBD1. This CDR3 region has 15 residues. The junction had 7 bases not matched to a gene; V was cut back by 3 bases and J by 0 bases. Germline V CDR1 and CDR2: DFQATT, SNEGSKA (reference sequence). CDR3 bases: TGCAGTGCTAGCGCCGGGACAGAACCTAACTATGGCTACACCTTC. Translating it yields CSASAGTEPNYGYTF.

The chain employs TRBV10-2 and TRBJ2-7, with D perhaps matching TRBD2 (6 bases). Germline CDR1 WSHSY, CDR2 SAAADI. This CDR3 region has 13 residues. With 6 bases removed from V and 3 bases from J, the gap between germline ends came to 12 bases. The CDR3 DNA reads TGCGCCAGCAGAAGCGCCGGGAGCTACGAGCAGTACTTC. It encodes CASRSAGSYEQYF.

This clonotype came up a few times. The chain uses TRBV11-2 and TRBJ2-7; D is uncertain. CDR3 length: 12 residues. The V gene's germline CDR1 is SGHAT and CDR2 FQNNGV. Trimming took 3 bases from V and 5 from J, leaving 8 bases between them. Here the CDR3 reads CASSFLPHEQYF. CDR3 DNA sequence: TGTGCCAGCAGCTTTTTACCCCACGAGCAGTACTTC.

The chain couples TRBV7-9 to TRBJ2-7, with no clear D. The germline V and J ends were trimmed by 5 bases and 3 bases, with 14 bases remaining between them. CDR3 length: 14 amino acids. Germline assignment: CDR1 SEHNR and CDR2 FQNEAQ (reference sequence). In nucleotides, the CDR3 is TGTGCCAGCAGCCACCGGGTTTGGTACTACGAGCAGTACTTC. It yields the protein CASSHRVWYYEQYF.

The chain combines TRBV20-1 with TRBJ2-7; D unresolved. Germline CDR1 is DFQATT and CDR2 is SNEGSKA (reference sequence). The CDR3 has 14 amino acids. CDR3 loop: CSVTVGSTGLEQYF. The DNA for the CDR3 is TGCAGCGTCACCGTAGGGTCTACTGGGCTCGAGCAGTACTTC.